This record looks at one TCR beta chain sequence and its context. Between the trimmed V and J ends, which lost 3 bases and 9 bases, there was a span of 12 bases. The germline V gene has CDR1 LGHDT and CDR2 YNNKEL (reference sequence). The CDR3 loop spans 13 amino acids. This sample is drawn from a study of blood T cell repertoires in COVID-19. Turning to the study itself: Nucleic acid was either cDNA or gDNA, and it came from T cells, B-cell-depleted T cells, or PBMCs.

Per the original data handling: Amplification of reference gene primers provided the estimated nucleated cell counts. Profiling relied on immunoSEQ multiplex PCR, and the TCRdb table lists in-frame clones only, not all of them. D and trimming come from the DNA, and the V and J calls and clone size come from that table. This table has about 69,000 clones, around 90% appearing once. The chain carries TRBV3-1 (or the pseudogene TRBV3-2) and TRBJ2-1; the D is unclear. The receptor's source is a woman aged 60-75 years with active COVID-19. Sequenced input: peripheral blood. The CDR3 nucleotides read TGTGCCAGCAGCCAGGCGAACCCTAGTGAGCAGTTCTTC. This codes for CASSQANPSEQFF.